Below are 29 T cell receptor beta chains sequenced from a single sample in a study of PD-L1 blockade in urothelial cancer. Libraries were prepared by immunoSEQ multiplex PCR; TCRdb keeps only in-frame clonotypes and omits some of them. The table shows under 55,000 clones, with around 80% occurring only once. This sample's time point: pretreatment peripheral blood. The sequences come from PBMCs, collected around atezolizumab (anti-PD-L1) treatment. These receptors originate from a man in his 70s with urothelial cancer.

The V gene is TRBV5-1, the J gene TRBJ1-6; TRBD1 matches 7 bases. With V trimmed by 5 bases and J by 5 bases, 7 bases remained unmatched. CDR3 size: 15 residues. Germline values: CDR1 SGHRS, CDR2 YFSETQ. The CDR3 DNA is TGCGCCAGCAGACGGACAGGCGGAGATAATTCACCCCTCCACTTT. This sequence encodes CASRRTGGDNSPLHF.

The rearrangement links TRBV7-8 to TRBJ2-1, with TRBD1 identical over 9 bases. After removal of 6 bases from V and 0 bases from J, the junction contained 18 bases not matched to a gene. The germline gives CDR1 SGHVS, CDR2 FQNEAQ. The CDR3 sequence is 20 residues long. The CDR3 loop is CASRPRVDRGRSSSYNEQFF. DNA of the CDR3: TGTGCCAGCAGACCTCGTGTGGACAGGGGAAGATCGAGCTCCTACAATGAGCAGTTCTTC.

This chain connects TRBV2 to TRBJ2-5; weak D call: TRBD2 (6 bases). The CDR3 extends over 11 amino acids. Trimming removed 8 bases at V and 7 bases at J, with 11 bases between. CDR1 is SNHLY, CDR2 FYNNEI, per germline. CDR3 nucleotides: TGTGCCAGCGGCTACGGGAGGACCCAGTACTTC. This codes for CASGYGRTQYF.

In its sample, this clone was seen a few times. The chain joins TRBV7-2 to TRBJ1-1; TRBD1 matches 7 bases. Germline CDR1 is SGHTA and CDR2 is FQGNSA. Trimming at V came to 5 bases and at J to 7 bases, leaving 10 bases not matched to a gene. CDR3 length: 14 residues. The DNA for the CDR3 is TGTGCCAGCAGCATACGGGCCACAGGGGTTGAAGCTTTCTTT. Translated: CASSIRATGVEAFF.

V usage is TRBV7-2 and J usage is TRBJ1-1, with 7 bases identical to TRBD1. J gave up 0 bases and V 6 bases, and 1 base lay outside the gene matches. CDR1 is SGHTA and CDR2 is FQGNSA in the germline V gene. CDR3 length: 13 residues. CDR3 amino acids: CASRDRMNTEAFF. The CDR3 bases are TGTGCCAGCAGGGACAGGATGAACACTGAAGCTTTCTTT.

This rearrangement joins TRBV4-1 to TRBJ1-4; 8 nucleotides match TRBD1. CDR1 is MGHRA, CDR2 YSYEKL, per germline. The V and J ends lost 1 base and 7 bases, in that order; junction bases with no gene match: 5. CDR3 length: 15 residues. The CDR3 DNA follows: TGCGCCAGCAGCCAAGGGGGACAGGTGCCTGAAAAACTGTTTTTT. This translates into CASSQGGQVPEKLFF.

The V gene is TRBV29-1, the J gene TRBJ1-1; tentative D call: TRBD1 (6 bases). The CDR3 spans 13 residues. CDR1 SQVTM and CDR2 ANQGSEA come from the germline V gene. V lost 8 bases and J 3 bases, leaving 16 bases between the germline ends. CDR3 sequence: CSQNRVMYTEAFF. As DNA, the CDR3 is TGCAGCCAAAACAGGGTGATGTACACTGAAGCTTTCTTT.

The gene calls are TRBV5-1 and TRBJ2-7; D is perhaps TRBD2 (5 bases). Trimming stripped 4 bases from V and 6 bases from J, with 20 bases between. The CDR3 has 15 residues. CDR1 and CDR2 from the germline V gene are SGHRS and YFSETQ. DNA of the CDR3: TGCGCCAGCAGCAGCACCCACGTTGAGGGCCGCGAGCAGTACTTC. Residues: CASSSTHVEGREQYF.

This clone was seen a single time. The chain couples TRBV5-1 to TRBJ2-5; D may be TRBD1 (7 bases). CDR1 and CDR2 (germline): SGHRS, YFSETQ. Between the trimmed V and J ends, which lost 4 bases and 2 bases, there was a span of 15 bases. The CDR3 consists of 15 residues. In DNA, the CDR3 is TGCGCCAGCAGCCCGGCGGGACAGAGACAAGAGACCCAGTACTTC. Translating gives CASSPAGQRQETQYF.

The CDR3 here is CASSPTGTANQPQHF. The CDR3 nucleotides read TGTGCCAGCAGTCCTACCGGGACAGCAAATCAGCCCCAGCATTTT. The chain employs TRBV6-5 and TRBJ1-5; TRBD1 matches 7 bases. The CDR3 extends over 15 amino acids. The germline V gene encodes CDR1 MNHEY and CDR2 SVGAGI. V lost 5 bases and J lost 4; bases outside the gene matches: 8.

The chain uses TRBV9 and TRBJ2-2; 8 positions agree with TRBD1. Germline assignment: CDR1 SGDLS and CDR2 YYNGEE. V shed 2 bases, J shed 6 bases, and the junction held 6 bases outside the gene matches. The CDR3 spans 15 residues. This chain's CDR3 is CASSVTGDFPGELFF. DNA of the CDR3: TGTGCCAGCAGCGTGACAGGGGATTTCCCCGGGGAGCTGTTTTTT.

V is TRBV29-1 and J is TRBJ2-5; 10 nucleotides match TRBD1. V dropped 2 bases and J dropped 5; count of bases not matched to a gene: 14. CDR1 is SQVTM, CDR2 ANQGSEA, per germline. The CDR3 has 17 amino acids. The CDR3 protein is CSVERGWGQGMWETQYF. The CDR3 DNA reads as TGCAGCGTTGAACGGGGGTGGGGACAGGGGATGTGGGAGACCCAGTACTTC. Full variable domain (remainder filled in from reference TRBV29-1 and TRBJ2-5): SAVISQKPSRDICQRGTSLTIQCQVDSQVTMMFWYRQQPGQSLTLIATANQGSEATYESGFVIDKFPISRPNLTFSTLTVSNMSPEDSSIYLCSVERGWGQGMWETQYFGPGTRLLVL.

V is TRBV19 and J is TRBJ2-1, with TRBD2 identical over 10 bases. CDR1 is LNHDA and CDR2 is SQIVND in the germline V gene (reference sequence). V was pared by 6 bases and J by 7 bases, with 9 bases of the junction left unmatched. This CDR3 comprises 15 residues. The CDR3 DNA sequence: TGTGCCAGTAGCCAAACTAGCGGGAAGAGGAATGAGCAGTTCTTC. Encoded protein: CASSQTSGKRNEQFF.

The V gene is TRBV7-2, the J gene TRBJ1-6, with a weak D call TRBD1 (6 bases). Germline V CDR1 and CDR2: SGHTA, FQGNSA. The V end lost 6 bases, the J end lost 9 bases, and 12 bases lay between the germline ends. The CDR3 runs to 13 residues. The CDR3: CASRRGRVSPLHF. As DNA, the CDR3 is TGTGCCAGCAGGCGGGGGCGAGTTTCACCCCTCCACTTT.

V and J are TRBV19 and TRBJ1-3, with TRBD1 matching 8 bases. Germline V CDR1 and CDR2: LNHDA, SQIVND (reference sequence). Unmatched junction bases numbered 9, after V lost 5 bases and J lost 0 bases. This CDR3 is 17 amino acids long. CDR3 amino acids: CASSSTDRDLSGNTIYF. CDR3 DNA: TGTGCCAGTAGTTCGACGGACAGGGACCTCTCTGGAAACACCATATATTTT.

The V gene is TRBV5-5, the J gene TRBJ2-5; 8 bases map to TRBD2. Germline CDR1 reads SGHKS; CDR2 reads YYEKEE (reference sequence). This CDR3 has 13 residues. Losses at the gene ends were 10 bases for V and 4 bases for J; bases not matched to a gene: 9. This chain's CDR3 is CAGERGPGETQYF. In DNA, the CDR3 is TGTGCCGGAGAGCGGGGGCCAGGAGAGACCCAGTACTTC.

V gene TRBV28 combines with J gene TRBJ1-1; D remains ambiguous. The V gene lost 6 bases and the J gene lost 5 bases, with 7 bases spanning the gap. In germline, CDR1 is MDHEN, CDR2 SYDVKM. There are 11 residues in the CDR3. For the CDR3, the DNA is TGTGCCAGCAGGCCCCTAACTGAAGCTTTCTTT. Translation: CASRPLTEAFF.

This clone was observed a few times. The chain employs TRBV4-2 and TRBJ2-4; 9 nucleotides align to TRBD1. V lost 1 base and J lost 5; bases outside the gene matches: 3. Per the germline V gene, CDR1 is LGHNA and CDR2 is YNFKEQ. The CDR3 spans 15 residues. Written as DNA, the CDR3 is TGTGCCAGCAGCCAAGGACAGGGGGGAGAAAACATTCAGTACTTC. It specifies CASSQGQGGENIQYF.

J is TRBJ2-7 and V is TRBV7-2; 7 bases align to TRBD1. The CDR3 spans 15 residues. The V and J ends lost 4 bases and 2 bases, in that order; junction bases with no gene match: 8. Germline lookup yields CDR1 SGHTA and CDR2 FQGNSA. CDR3 loop: CASSSPPQGAYEQYF. CDR3 bases: TGTGCCAGCAGCTCCCCCCCCCAGGGGGCCTACGAGCAGTACTTC. Full variable domain (rest looked up from reference TRBV7-2 and TRBJ2-7): GAGVSQSPSNKVTEKGKDVELRCDPISGHTALYWYRQSLGQGLEFLIYFQGNSAPDKSGLPSDRFSAERTGGSVSTLTIQRTQQEDSAVYLCASSSPPQGAYEQYFGPGTRLTVT.

This chain links TRBV9 with TRBJ2-7; 9 positions match TRBD1. Germline V gene lookup returns CDR1 SGDLS and CDR2 YYNGEE. V shed 4 bases, J shed 5 bases, and the junction held 13 bases outside the gene matches. This CDR3 spans 16 amino acids. This chain's CDR3 is CASSLPPGTGIDEQYF. The CDR3 DNA reads TGTGCCAGCAGCCTCCCGCCGGGGACAGGGATCGACGAGCAGTACTTC.

The V and J genes are TRBV7-8 and TRBJ2-3, with 11 bases aligning to TRBD2. V gave up 3 bases and J gave up 2 bases; unmatched junction bases: 7. The CDR3 covers 17 residues. CDR1 SGHVS and CDR2 FQNEAQ come from the germline V gene. The CDR3 sequence is CASSFVWGLADTDTQYF. As DNA, the CDR3 is TGTGCCAGCAGCTTTGTTTGGGGACTAGCGGACACAGATACGCAGTATTTT.

This clone was seen once. This chain joins TRBV5-1 and TRBJ2-1; D ambiguous. V was cut by 0 bases and J by 4 bases, with 14 bases left in between. The CDR3 has 16 residues. Germline V gene lookup returns CDR1 SGHRS and CDR2 YFSETQ. The CDR3 DNA reads as TGCGCCAGCAGCTTGGCCATTGGGTCTAGGTACAATGAGCAGTTCTTC. It specifies CASSLAIGSRYNEQFF.

This clone appeared a single time. The CDR3 sequence is CASSPNRVAGRLEQYF. Written as DNA, the CDR3 is TGTGCCAGCAGCCCCAATAGGGTAGCGGGCCGATTGGAGCAGTACTTC. The chain has TRBV7-2 and TRBJ2-7, with 7 bases fitting TRBD2. CDR3 size: 16 residues. Germline V gene data show CDR1 as SGHTA and CDR2 as FQGNSA. The junction had 17 bases not matched to a gene; V was cut back by 5 bases and J by 7 bases. The entire variable domain, with the rest obtained from reference TRBV7-2 and TRBJ2-7, is as follows: GAGVSQSPSNKVTEKGKDVELRCDPISGHTALYWYRQSLGQGLEFLIYFQGNSAPDKSGLPSDRFSAERTGGSVSTLTIQRTQQEDSAVYLCASSPNRVAGRLEQYFGPGTRLTVT.

The chain couples TRBV9 to TRBJ1-1; the D is unclear. The CDR3 covers 14 residues. Per germline, CDR1 SGDLS and CDR2 YYNGEE. Trimming shortened V by 3 bases and J by 0 bases, and 9 bases separated the two germline ends. The CDR3 DNA reads TGTGCCAGCAGCGCGGGAAGCATGAACACTGAAGCTTTCTTT. Protein product: CASSAGSMNTEAFF.

The chain recombines TRBV7-2 with TRBJ2-3, with 7 bases fitting TRBD2. The germline CDR1 and CDR2 sequences are SGHTA and FQGNSA. V gave up 11 bases and J gave up 0 bases; unmatched junction bases: 5. The CDR3 sequence is 13 residues long. The CDR3 loop reads CARREGSTDTQYF. The CDR3 DNA reads as TGTGCCCGGAGGGAGGGCAGCACAGATACGCAGTATTTT.

This chain joins TRBV5-3 and TRBJ1-1, with 11 bases identical to TRBD1. TRBV5-3 is filed as an ORF, its function uncertain. V dropped 0 bases and J dropped 0; count of bases not matched to a gene: 16. CDR3 length: 21 residues. CDR3 sequence reads: CARSLATIGQGATRMNTEAFF. The CDR3, as DNA: TGTGCCAGAAGCTTGGCCACGATCGGACAGGGGGCAACTCGGATGAACACTGAAGCTTTCTTT.

The chain links TRBV7-3 to TRBJ2-7, with TRBD1 identical over 8 bases. CDR3 length equals 13 residues. Germline V gene data show CDR1 as SGHTA and CDR2 as FQGTGA. With 5 bases clipped from V and 3 bases from J, the junction kept 3 bases outside the gene matches. The CDR3 sequence: CASSVTGGYEQYF. In DNA form, the CDR3 reads TGTGCCAGCAGCGTTACAGGGGGCTACGAGCAGTACTTC.

Details on this clone: The sample carries other DNA sequences with the same CDR3. The V and J genes are TRBV6-5 and TRBJ2-1, with 10 bases that match TRBD2. Losses at the gene ends were 2 bases for V and 9 bases for J; bases not matched to a gene: 10. CDR1 and CDR2 (germline): MNHEY, SVGAGI. This CDR3 region has 16 residues. This chain's CDR3 is CASSYASGRAYTEQFF. The CDR3 nucleotides read TGTGCCAGCAGTTACGCCAGCGGGAGGGCCTATACTGAGCAGTTCTTC.

This chain links TRBV7-7 with TRBJ2-2, with no clear D. The ends were cut back, 5 bases at V and 6 bases at J, with 10 bases in the middle. The CDR3 runs 13 residues. CDR1 and CDR2 from the germline V gene are SSHAT and FNYEAQ (reference sequence). As DNA, the CDR3 is TGTGCCAGCAGCCCCTCGAGGCCCGGGGAGCTGTTTTTT. It is translated as CASSPSRPGELFF.